The 29 T cell receptor beta chains below were found in one sample sequenced in a study of blood T cell repertoires in COVID-19. Some clones are missing from TCRdb's copy, which holds only in-frame ones; the method was immunoSEQ multiplex PCR. The sample includes around 370,000 clones, 88% of them seen just once. Material for sequencing was PBMCs or T cells enriched from blood (not recorded which). The source is a woman younger than 35 who had recovered from COVID-19.

The chain carries TRBV20-1 and TRBJ2-3; TRBD2 aligns across 9 bases. V lost 3 bases to trimming and J lost 1 base; unmatched junction nucleotides: 2. There are 14 residues in the CDR3. Germline assignment: CDR1 DFQATT and CDR2 SNEGSKA (reference sequence). The CDR3: CSASWTSGTDTQYF. CDR3 sequence (DNA): TGCAGTGCTAGTTGGACTAGCGGCACAGATACGCAGTATTTT.

This chain joins TRBV28 and TRBJ1-6, with TRBD1 matching over 7 bases. J gave up 7 bases and V 3 bases, and 3 bases lay outside the gene matches. The CDR3 contains 14 residues. Germline V lookup: CDR1 MDHEN, CDR2 SYDVKM. CDR3 DNA: TGTGCCAGCAGTTTGGGACAGAGGAATTCACCCCTCCACTTT. Its protein product is CASSLGQRNSPLHF. The full variable domain, completed using reference TRBV28 and TRBJ1-6, is DVKVTQSSRYLVKRTGEKVFLECVQDMDHENMFWYRQDPGLGLRLIYFSYDVKMKEKGDIPEGYSVSREKKERFSLILESASTNQTSMYLCASSLGQRNSPLHFGNGTRLTVT.

This chain connects TRBV11-2 to TRBJ1-1; D gene ambiguous. The germline V and J ends were trimmed by 5 bases and 6 bases, with 13 bases remaining between them. Germline V gene data show CDR1 as SGHAT and CDR2 as FQNNGV. The CDR3 totals 13 residues. The DNA of the CDR3 is TGTGCCAGCAGCCGGCGGGTTCTGGCTGAAGCTTTCTTT. Residues: CASSRRVLAEAFF.

This chain links TRBV5-1 with TRBJ1-4, with D perhaps matching TRBD1 (6 bases). Germline loops: CDR1 SGHRS, CDR2 YFSETQ. The V end was cut by 0 bases, the J end by 8 bases, with 14 bases between. The length of the CDR3 is 15 residues. CDR3 in DNA: TGCGCCAGCAGCTTGGAGTTGGGGGCTTGGGAAAAACTGTTTTTT. This translates into CASSLELGAWEKLFF.

This chain links TRBV5-4 with TRBJ2-6, with TRBD2 as a possible D gene (5 bases). Deletions cut 0 bases from V and 1 base from J, with 8 bases between. Looked up from germline, CDR1 is SGHNT and CDR2 is YYREEE (reference sequence). The CDR3 has 16 residues. The CDR3 sequence is CASSLDGLSGANVLTF. The DNA of the CDR3 is TGTGCCAGCAGCTTGGACGGACTGTCTGGGGCCAACGTCCTGACTTTC.

The genes are TRBV7-3 and TRBJ1-4, with a possible D match to TRBD1 (5 bases). V lost 4 bases and J 4 bases, leaving 22 bases between the germline ends. Germline CDR1 and CDR2: SGHTA and FQGTGA. CDR3 length: 18 residues. CDR3 in amino acids: CASSSNGGSTPFNEKLFF. The DNA of the CDR3 is TGTGCCAGCAGCTCTAATGGGGGGAGCACCCCGTTTAATGAAAAACTGTTTTTT.

V is TRBV4-3 and J is TRBJ1-2, with 10 bases matching TRBD1. CDR1 LGHNA and CDR2 YSLEER come from the germline V gene. The CDR3 loop spans 15 amino acids. With 1 base clipped from V and 3 bases from J, the junction kept 2 bases outside the gene matches. CDR3 DNA sequence: TGCGCCAGCAGCCAAGGACAGGGGGCTTACTATGGCTACACCTTC. It yields the protein CASSQGQGAYYGYTF.

V is TRBV27 and J is TRBJ1-4; 10 bases map to TRBD1. V shed 4 bases, J shed 5 bases, and the junction held 4 bases outside the gene matches. The CDR3 covers 15 residues. Germline CDR1 reads MNHEY; CDR2 reads SMNVEV (reference sequence). The CDR3 nucleotides read TGTGCCAGCAGTTGGGGGACAGGGGAGAATGAAAAACTGTTTTTT. Translated, it gives CASSWGTGENEKLFF. Complete variable domain (other parts from reference TRBV27 and TRBJ1-4): EAQVTQNPRYLITVTGKKLTVTCSQNMNHEYMSWYRQDPGLGLRQIYYSMNVEVTDKGDVPEGYKVSRKEKRNFPLILESPSPNQTSLYFCASSWGTGENEKLFFGSGTQLSVL.

This clone was seen a single time. The chain combines TRBV7-9 with TRBJ2-4, with 12 bases matching TRBD1. V lost 4 bases and J lost 6; bases outside the gene matches: 10. Germline loops: CDR1 SEHNR, CDR2 FQNEAQ (reference sequence). This CDR3 is built from 17 residues. The CDR3 nucleotides are TGTGCCAGCAGCTACCGGGACAGGGGGCAAGGGGGAAACATTCAGTACTTC. This translates into CASSYRDRGQGGNIQYF.

This sequence joins TRBV7-2 and TRBJ1-2; TRBD1 agrees at 10 bases. Germline loops: CDR1 SGHTA, CDR2 FQGNSA. Trimming at V came to 4 bases and at J to 13 bases, leaving 6 bases not matched to a gene. The CDR3 runs 12 residues. The CDR3 nucleotides are TGTGCCAGCAGCTCGCCCGACAGGGGGCCCACCTTC. Protein: CASSSPDRGPTF.

The chain carries TRBV9 and TRBJ2-7; D possibly corresponds to TRBD1 (6 bases). CDR1 is SGDLS, CDR2 YYNGEE, per germline. There are 15 residues in the CDR3. Trimming stripped 4 bases from V and 0 bases from J, with 14 bases between. The CDR3 region is CASSPGGTSSYEQYF. CDR3 coding DNA: TGTGCCAGCAGCCCGGGTGGGACAAGCTCCTACGAGCAGTACTTC. The full variable domain, in which reference TRBV9 and TRBJ2-7 provide the parts outside the CDR3, is DSGVTQTPKHLITATGQRVTLRCSPRSGDLSVYWYQQSLDQGLQFLIQYYNGEERAKGNILERFSAQQFPDLHSELNLSSLELGDSALYFCASSPGGTSSYEQYFGPGTRLTVT.

The chain combines TRBV7-9 with TRBJ1-1; the D gene is possibly TRBD1 (6 bases). V lost 0 bases and J lost 1, with 9 bases in between. CDR3 length: 15 amino acids. Germline CDR1 and CDR2: SEHNR and FQNEAQ (reference sequence). The CDR3 DNA is TGTGCCAGCAGCTTAGCGCAAGGGGGGAACACTGAAGCTTTCTTT. This translates into CASSLAQGGNTEAFF.

This chain connects TRBV5-1 to TRBJ1-2; D is ambiguous. Trimming took off 5 bases at V and 0 bases at J, with 11 bases between the two ends. The CDR3 length is 14 residues. Per germline, CDR1 SGHRS and CDR2 YFSETQ. CDR3 in DNA: TGCGCCAGCAGGACTCATGGAGCTAACTATGGCTACACCTTC. This encodes CASRTHGANYGYTF.

This clone has only one observation. V is TRBV2 and J is TRBJ1-5, with D possibly being TRBD1 (6 bases). CDR3 length: 14 amino acids. Germline V gene sequence: CDR1 SNHLY, CDR2 FYNNEI. V lost 6 bases and J lost 4, with 13 bases in between. As DNA, the CDR3 is TGTGCCAGCAGCGAAAGAACAGGGAATCAGCCCCAGCATTTT. Protein sequence: CASSERTGNQPQHF.

V is TRBV6-1 and J is TRBJ1-1; 7 bases are shared with TRBD1. Germline V gene sequence: CDR1 MNHNS, CDR2 SASEGT. The CDR3 is 11 amino acids. Unmatched junction bases numbered 6, after V lost 6 bases and J lost 11 bases. CDR3 sequence (DNA): TGTGCCAGCAGCCGACAGGGTTTGGCTTTCTTT. It is translated as CASSRQGLAFF.

This chain uses TRBV27 with TRBJ1-2, with D perhaps matching TRBD1 (6 bases). With 3 bases removed from V and 6 bases from J, the gap between germline ends came to 14 bases. Germline CDR1 reads MNHEY; CDR2 reads SMNVEV (reference sequence). The length of the CDR3 is 14 residues. The chain's CDR3 is CASSFGGALDGYTF. The CDR3 bases are TGTGCCAGCAGTTTTGGGGGGGCCTTGGATGGCTACACCTTC.

The chain uses TRBV6-5 and TRBJ2-7; 8 bases line up with TRBD2. The trim removed 6 bases at V and 6 bases at J, leaving 7 bases unmatched. The CDR3 has 13 residues. Germline V gives CDR1 MNHEY, CDR2 SVGAGI. The CDR3 nucleotides read TGTGCCAGCAGGCCGGGACTAGTTGCCGAGCAGTACTTC. Protein: CASRPGLVAEQYF.

The chain is built from TRBV29-1 and TRBJ2-7, with D perhaps matching TRBD1 (6 bases). With 3 bases removed from V and 4 bases from J, the gap between germline ends came to 7 bases. The CDR3 is 11 residues long. Germline V gene data show CDR1 as SQVTM and CDR2 as ANQGSEA. The CDR3 nucleotides read TGCAGCGTTGAGAGGGGGTACGAGCAGTACTTC. This encodes CSVERGYEQYF.

The chain combines TRBV29-1 with TRBJ1-2; 11 bases fit TRBD1. In germline, CDR1 is SQVTM, CDR2 ANQGSEA. CDR3 length equals 14 residues. With 6 bases clipped from V and 5 bases from J, the junction kept 8 bases outside the gene matches. The CDR3 region has the DNA TGCAGCGTCCAATCCGGGACAGGGGGGTATGGCTACACCTTC. It translates to CSVQSGTGGYGYTF.

The chain carries TRBV9 and TRBJ2-6, with a possible D match to TRBD2 (6 bases). Per germline, CDR1 SGDLS and CDR2 YYNGEE. V dropped 4 bases and J dropped 4 bases, with 12 bases sitting between them. The CDR3 length is 15 residues. The CDR3 region is CASSTSGGGANVLTF. The CDR3 DNA reads as TGTGCCAGCAGCACCTCCGGGGGAGGGGCCAACGTCCTGACTTTC.

The chain is built from TRBV30 and TRBJ2-7, with TRBD1 as a possible D gene (6 bases). The V gene lost 6 bases and the J gene lost 0 bases, with 12 bases spanning the gap. Looked up from germline, CDR1 is GTSNPN and CDR2 is SVGIG (reference sequence). The CDR3 covers 13 residues. For the CDR3, the DNA is TGTGCCTGTGGGGTGGGACACTCCTACGAGCAGTACTTC. Translated, it gives CACGVGHSYEQYF. Supplemented by reference TRBV30 and TRBJ2-7, the full variable domain reads SQTIHQWPATLVQPVGSPLSLECTVEGTSNPNLYWYRQAAGRGLQLLFYSVGIGQISSEVPQNLSASRPQDRQFILSSKKLLLSDSGFYLCACGVGHSYEQYFGPGTRLTVT.

The chain recombines TRBV5-1 with TRBJ2-7; TRBD1 matches at 7 bases. V shed 4 bases and J 2 bases; nucleotides not matched to a gene: 6. Germline V gene lookup returns CDR1 SGHRS and CDR2 YFSETQ. This CDR3 spans 14 amino acids. The CDR3 reads CASSVGQTPYEQYF. CDR3 DNA sequence: TGCGCCAGCAGCGTGGGACAGACCCCCTACGAGCAGTACTTC.

A few counts support this clone. The chain couples TRBV6-2 or TRBV6-3 to TRBJ2-3; possibly TRBD2 for D (6 bases). The V end lost 5 bases, the J end lost 2 bases, and 14 bases lay between the germline ends. This CDR3 has 15 residues. Germline CDR1 MNHEY, CDR2 SVGEGT. The CDR3 loop is CASSPRDFYTDTQYF. The CDR3 nucleotides are TGTGCCAGCAGTCCCCGGGACTTTTACACAGATACGCAGTATTTT.

This chain uses TRBV29-1 with TRBJ1-2, with a weak D call TRBD1 (5 bases). This CDR3 is built from 12 residues. V lost 4 bases to trimming and J lost 6 bases, with 12 bases between them. CDR1 SQVTM and CDR2 ANQGSEA come from the germline V gene. In DNA form, the CDR3 reads TGCAGCGTTGGGGTAGGGGTGCATGGCTACACCTTC. Translation: CSVGVGVHGYTF.

The chain combines TRBV28 with TRBJ1-2, with 10 bases matching TRBD1. CDR1 is MDHEN, CDR2 SYDVKM, per germline. This CDR3 comprises 15 residues. After removal of 3 bases from V and 4 bases from J, the junction contained 5 bases not matched to a gene. CDR3 protein: CASSFRDRGVYGYTF. The CDR3 DNA reads as TGTGCCAGCAGTTTCCGGGACAGGGGCGTCTATGGCTACACCTTC.

This sequence joins TRBV27 and TRBJ1-1, with 9 bases matching TRBD1. There are 14 residues in the CDR3. V shed 4 bases and J 3 bases; nucleotides not matched to a gene: 3. Germline V gives CDR1 MNHEY, CDR2 SMNVEV (reference sequence). In nucleotides, the CDR3 is TGTGCCAGCAGTTGGGGACAGGGCCACACTGAAGCTTTCTTT. It translates to CASSWGQGHTEAFF.

The chain uses TRBV30 and TRBJ1-5; tentative D call: TRBD1 (5 bases). V dropped 1 base and J dropped 2 bases, with 12 bases sitting between them. This CDR3 spans 15 amino acids. CDR1 and CDR2 (germline): GTSNPN, SVGIG (reference sequence). The CDR3 loop reads CAWSGQKLGNQPQHF. The CDR3 DNA is TGTGCCTGGAGTGGACAGAAGCTGGGCAATCAGCCCCAGCATTTT.

The V gene is TRBV28, the J gene TRBJ2-7, with 7 nucleotides matching TRBD1. The CDR3 is made up of 15 amino acids. Germline-derived CDR1 and CDR2 are MDHEN and SYDVKM. After removal of 2 bases from V and 6 bases from J, the junction contained 10 bases not matched to a gene. CDR3 in DNA: TGTGCCAGCAGTTTAGGAGGTCAGGGGGTTCGCGAGCAGTACTTC. It translates to CASSLGGQGVREQYF. Filled out from reference TRBV28 and TRBJ2-7, the complete variable domain reads DVKVTQSSRYLVKRTGEKVFLECVQDMDHENMFWYRQDPGLGLRLIYFSYDVKMKEKGDIPEGYSVSREKKERFSLILESASTNQTSMYLCASSLGGQGVREQYFGPGTRLTVT.

The V and J genes are TRBV7-2 and TRBJ1-2; D ambiguous. With 8 bases removed from V and 4 bases from J, the gap between germline ends came to 8 bases. CDR3 length: 11 residues. Per germline, CDR1 SGHTA and CDR2 FQGNSA. CDR3 sequence: CASLRVYGYTF. The CDR3 DNA reads TGTGCCAGCCTCCGGGTCTATGGCTACACCTTC.